The TCR beta chain under discussion was sequenced for a study of blood T cell repertoires in COVID-19. J lost 1 base, V lost 5 bases, and 14 bases had no gene match. The CDR3 contains 18 residues. The germline gives CDR1 SGHVS, CDR2 FNYEAQ. Data came from immunoSEQ multiplex PCR; TCRdb stores just in-frame clones and leaves some out. The table lists 160,000 or so clones, around 90% of them singletons, with roughly 1.5% in the top ten. The chain links TRBV7-6 to TRBJ2-5; TRBD2 aligns across 9 bases. The source is a woman in her fifties or sixties with acute or convalescent COVID-19. Sequencing was carried out using peripheral blood. DNA for the CDR3: TGTGCCAGCAGCCCGAGACTAGCGGCTGTCATGCCCCAAGAGACCCAGTACTTC. The encoded protein is CASSPRLAAVMPQETQYF.